These 9 T cell receptor beta chains originate from one sample sequenced in a study of blood T cell repertoires in COVID-19. TCRdb keeps only in-frame clones here, not all; method: immunoSEQ multiplex PCR. The sample holds around 110,000 clones, roughly four fifths seen once. Sample: peripheral blood. These receptors all stem from a man between 70 and 80 years old with active or convalescent COVID-19.

The CDR3 sequence is CATSRDYAGPGETQYF. In DNA form, the CDR3 reads TGTGCCACCAGCAGAGATTACGCCGGGCCGGGGGAGACCCAGTACTTC. V and J are TRBV15 and TRBJ2-5, with D tentatively TRBD2 (5 bases). The V and J ends lost 0 bases and 5 bases respectively, with 16 bases between them. This CDR3 has 16 amino acids. Germline CDR1 is LNHNV and CDR2 is YYDKDF (reference sequence).

This clone has only a few counts. The chain is built from TRBV12-5 and TRBJ2-7, with 7 bases fitting TRBD1. J lost 3 bases, V lost 6 bases, and 5 bases had no gene match. Germline V gives CDR1 LGHNT, CDR2 FRNRAP. The CDR3 covers 13 residues. The CDR3 is CASGRDRDYEQYF. CDR3 in DNA: TGTGCTAGTGGCAGAGACAGGGACTACGAGCAGTACTTC.

This clone appeared once. J is TRBJ1-1 and V is TRBV29-1; 7 nucleotides line up with TRBD1. The germline V gene encodes CDR1 SQVTM and CDR2 ANQGSEA. The CDR3 runs 14 residues. V was pared by 5 bases and J by 1 base, with 7 bases of the junction left unmatched. CDR3 in amino acids: CSVKAGTENTEAFF. CDR3 in DNA: TGCAGCGTTAAAGCCGGGACAGAGAACACTGAAGCTTTCTTT.

The rearrangement joins TRBV7-2 to TRBJ1-2; TRBD1 matches 8 bases. The length of the CDR3 is 13 residues. CDR1 is SGHTA and CDR2 is FQGNSA in the germline V gene. V dropped 1 base and J dropped 8; count of bases not matched to a gene: 3. The CDR3 DNA follows: TGTGCCAGCAGCTTAGAGACAGGGGTAGGCTACACCTTC. Its translation: CASSLETGVGYTF.

This chain joins TRBV27 and TRBJ2-1; D call uncertain. Germline V gene lookup returns CDR1 MNHEY and CDR2 SMNVEV (reference sequence). The V end was cut by 1 base, the J end by 10 bases, with 11 bases between. The CDR3 spans 13 residues. The CDR3 region has the DNA TGTGCCAGCAGTTTATTCCCGCTGCGCGAGCAGTTCTTC. Its protein is CASSLFPLREQFF.

V usage is TRBV2 and J usage is TRBJ2-7; 7 bases map to TRBD1. The trim removed 7 bases at V and 3 bases at J, leaving 6 bases unmatched. CDR1 and CDR2 from the germline V gene are SNHLY and FYNNEI. CDR3 length: 13 amino acids. The CDR3 region has the DNA TGTGCCAGCAACACCGGGACAGTCTACGAGCAGTACTTC. Its translation: CASNTGTVYEQYF. The full variable domain, with the rest looked up from reference TRBV2 and TRBJ2-7, is EPEVTQTPSHQVTQMGQEVILRCVPISNHLYFYWYRQILGQKVEFLVSFYNNEISEKSEIFDDQFSVERPDGSNFTLKIRSTKLEDSAMYFCASNTGTVYEQYFGPGTRLTVT.

The V and J genes are TRBV12-3 or TRBV12-4 and TRBJ2-1; 7 bases align to TRBD2. J gave up 4 bases and V 7 bases, and 4 bases lay outside the gene matches. The CDR3 consists of 13 residues. This chain's CDR3 is CASMMGGYNEQFF. For the CDR3, the DNA is TGTGCCAGCATGATGGGGGGGTACAATGAGCAGTTCTTC.

The rearrangement links TRBV19 to TRBJ1-5, with D possibly being TRBD1 (5 bases). The CDR3 is 14 amino acids. Trimming pared 5 bases from V and 4 bases from J, leaving 12 bases between. Germline assignment: CDR1 LNHDA and CDR2 SQIVND (reference sequence). The CDR3 protein is CASSAAGRNQPQHF. The CDR3 nucleotides read TGTGCCAGTAGTGCCGCAGGGCGGAATCAGCCCCAGCATTTT.

This clone has at least ten counts. The chain joins TRBV5-4 to TRBJ1-5, with no clear D. Germline values: CDR1 SGHNT, CDR2 YYREEE (reference sequence). The V end lost 0 bases, the J end lost 2 bases, and 12 bases lay between the germline ends. This CDR3 spans 16 amino acids. CDR3 in amino acids: CASSLDRGVGNQPQHF. CDR3 coding DNA: TGTGCCAGCAGCTTGGACCGGGGAGTAGGCAATCAGCCCCAGCATTTT.